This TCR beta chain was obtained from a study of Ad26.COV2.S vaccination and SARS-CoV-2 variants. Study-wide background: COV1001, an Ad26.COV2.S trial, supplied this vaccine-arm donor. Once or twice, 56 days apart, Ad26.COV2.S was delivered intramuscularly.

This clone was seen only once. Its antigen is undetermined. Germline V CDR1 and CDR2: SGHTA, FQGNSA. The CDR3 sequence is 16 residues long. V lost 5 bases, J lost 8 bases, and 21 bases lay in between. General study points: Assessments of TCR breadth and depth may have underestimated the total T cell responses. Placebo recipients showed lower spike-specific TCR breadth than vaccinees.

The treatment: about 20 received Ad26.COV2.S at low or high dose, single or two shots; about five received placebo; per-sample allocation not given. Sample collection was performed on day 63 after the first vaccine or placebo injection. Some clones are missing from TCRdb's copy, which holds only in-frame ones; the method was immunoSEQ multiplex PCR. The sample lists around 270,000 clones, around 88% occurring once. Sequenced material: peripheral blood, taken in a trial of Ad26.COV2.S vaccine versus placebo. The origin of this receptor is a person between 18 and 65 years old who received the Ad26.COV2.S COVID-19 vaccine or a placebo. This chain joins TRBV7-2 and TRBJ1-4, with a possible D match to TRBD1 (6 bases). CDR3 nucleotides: TGTGCCAGCAGCGCCCACAGGGTGGGGGAAGGGGAAAAACTGTTTTTT. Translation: CASSAHRVGEGEKLFF. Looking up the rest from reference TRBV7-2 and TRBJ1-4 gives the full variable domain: GAGVSQSPSNKVTEKGKDVELRCDPISGHTALYWYRQSLGQGLEFLIYFQGNSAPDKSGLPSDRFSAERTGGSVSTLTIQRTQQEDSAVYLCASSAHRVGEGEKLFFGSGTQLSVL.